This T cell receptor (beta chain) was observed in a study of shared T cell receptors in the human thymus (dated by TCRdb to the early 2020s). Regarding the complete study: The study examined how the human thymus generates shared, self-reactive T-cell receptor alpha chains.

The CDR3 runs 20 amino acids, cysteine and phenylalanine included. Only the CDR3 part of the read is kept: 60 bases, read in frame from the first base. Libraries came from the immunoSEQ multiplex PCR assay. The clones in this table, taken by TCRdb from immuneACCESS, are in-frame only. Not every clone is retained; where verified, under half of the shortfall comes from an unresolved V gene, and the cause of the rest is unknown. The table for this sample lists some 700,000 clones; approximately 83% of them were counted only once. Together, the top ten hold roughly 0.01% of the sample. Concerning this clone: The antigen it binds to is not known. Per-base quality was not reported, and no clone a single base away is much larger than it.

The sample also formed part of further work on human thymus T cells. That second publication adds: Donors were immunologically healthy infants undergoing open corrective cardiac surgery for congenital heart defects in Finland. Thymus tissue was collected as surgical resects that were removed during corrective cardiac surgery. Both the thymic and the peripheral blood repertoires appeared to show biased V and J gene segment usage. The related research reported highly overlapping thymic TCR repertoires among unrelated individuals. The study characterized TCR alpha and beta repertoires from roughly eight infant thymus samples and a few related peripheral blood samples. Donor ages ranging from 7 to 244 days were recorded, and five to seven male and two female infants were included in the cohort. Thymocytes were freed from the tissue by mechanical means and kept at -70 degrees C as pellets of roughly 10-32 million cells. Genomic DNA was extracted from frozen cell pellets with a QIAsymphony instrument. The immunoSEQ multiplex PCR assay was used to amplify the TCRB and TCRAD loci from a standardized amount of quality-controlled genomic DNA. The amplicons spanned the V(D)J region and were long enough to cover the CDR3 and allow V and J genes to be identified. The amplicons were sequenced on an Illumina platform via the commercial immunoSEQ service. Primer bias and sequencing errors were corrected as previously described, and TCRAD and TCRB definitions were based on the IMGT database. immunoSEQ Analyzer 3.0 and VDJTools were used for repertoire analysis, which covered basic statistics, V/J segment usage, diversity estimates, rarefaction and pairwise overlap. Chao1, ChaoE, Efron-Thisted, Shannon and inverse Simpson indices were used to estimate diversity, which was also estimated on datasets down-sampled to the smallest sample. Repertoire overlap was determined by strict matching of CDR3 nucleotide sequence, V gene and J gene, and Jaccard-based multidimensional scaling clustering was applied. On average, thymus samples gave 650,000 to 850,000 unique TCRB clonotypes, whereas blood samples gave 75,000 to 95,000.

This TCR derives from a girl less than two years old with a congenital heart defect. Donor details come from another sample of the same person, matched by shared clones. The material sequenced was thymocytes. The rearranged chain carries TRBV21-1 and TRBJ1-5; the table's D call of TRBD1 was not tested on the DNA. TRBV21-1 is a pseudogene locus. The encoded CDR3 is CASSIPLTGGAGCGNQPQHF. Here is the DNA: TGTGCCAGCAGCATCCCTCTAACAGGGGGCGCAGGCTGCGGCAATCAGCCCCAGCATTTT.